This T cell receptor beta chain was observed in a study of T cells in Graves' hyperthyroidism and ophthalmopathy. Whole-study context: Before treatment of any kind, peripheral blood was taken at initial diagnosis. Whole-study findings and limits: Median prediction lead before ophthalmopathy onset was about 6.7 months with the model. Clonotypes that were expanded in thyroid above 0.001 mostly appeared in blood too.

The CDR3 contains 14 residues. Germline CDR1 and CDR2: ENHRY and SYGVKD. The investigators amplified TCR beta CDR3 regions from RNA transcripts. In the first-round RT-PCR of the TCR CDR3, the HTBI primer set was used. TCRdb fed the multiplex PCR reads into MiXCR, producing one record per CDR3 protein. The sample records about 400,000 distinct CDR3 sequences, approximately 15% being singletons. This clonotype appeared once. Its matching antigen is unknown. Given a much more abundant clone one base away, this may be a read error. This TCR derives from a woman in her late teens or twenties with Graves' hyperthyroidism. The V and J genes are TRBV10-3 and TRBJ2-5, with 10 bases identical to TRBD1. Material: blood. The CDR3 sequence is CAISERQGAEAQYF. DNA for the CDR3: TGTGCCATCAGTGAACGACAGGGGGCAGAGGCCCAGTACTTC.